These T cell receptor beta chains were read from a single sample in a study of T-cell reconstitution after alpha-beta-depleted transplantation in children. MiXCR was run by TCRdb on the PCR reads, yielding one entry per CDR3 protein. The sample has around 370,000 distinct CDR3 sequences; under 13% are singletons. The specimen comprised PBMCs from the stem cell graft donor, sampled from the stem cell graft. These receptors all stem from a human donor who donated a stem cell graft to a child with acute lymphoblastic leukemia. CDR3s include the opening cysteine and the closing phenylalanine or tryptophan. The D gene is left open where the match is weak. Clone size is given for some rows only: seen once, a few or many times, or a class if the clone is expanded.

CDR3 protein | CDR3 DNA | J gene | clone size | D gene | V gene
CATSSGAGLIYGYTF | TGTGCCACCAGTTCCGGTGCGGGTCTTATCTATGGCTACACCTTC | TRBJ1-2 | once | - | TRBV24-1
CSASLYSGFTDTQYF | TGCAGTGCTAGCTTATATTCGGGGTTCACAGATACGCAGTATTTT | TRBJ2-3 | few | - | TRBV20-1
CASSMAQRGNQPQHF | TGTGCCAGTAGTATGGCCCAACGGGGCAATCAGCCCCAGCATTTT | TRBJ1-5 | - | - | TRBV19
CASIAGGTGGTGQYF | TGTGCCAGCATTGCTGGGGGGACAGGGGGTACGGGGCAGTACTTC | TRBJ2-7 | - | TRBD1 | TRBV28
CSVDKSAQGTEAFF | TGCAGCGTTGATAAGAGCGCCCAGGGGACTGAAGCTTTCTTT | TRBJ1-1 | many | - | TRBV29-1
CIPSRLAGPSTDTQYF | TGCATTCCTAGCAGACTAGCGGGGCCTAGCACAGATACGCAGTATTTT | TRBJ2-3 | - | TRBD2 | TRBV20-1
CASSSVGPQHF | TGTGCCAGCAGTTCCGTCGGGCCCCAGCATTTT | TRBJ1-5 | few | - | TRBV12-3/TRBV12-4
CSEQIFQNTEAFF | TGCAGCGAACAAATTTTCCAGAACACTGAAGCTTTCTTT | TRBJ1-1 | few | - | TRBV29-1
CAWTLAGNSDTQYF | TGTGCCTGGACACTAGCGGGAAATTCAGATACGCAGTATTTT | TRBJ2-3 | many | TRBD2 | TRBV30
CASSHLVTSTDTQYF | TGCGCCAGCAGCCATCTCGTCACTAGCACAGATACGCAGTATTTT | TRBJ2-3 | - | - | TRBV4-3
CASSARDNYAYEQYF | TGCGCCAGCAGCGCCCGGGACAACTATGCCTACGAGCAGTACTTC | TRBJ2-7 | few | - | TRBV4-1
CASRSGQETQYF | TGTGCCAGCAGGAGCGGCCAAGAGACCCAGTACTTC | TRBJ2-5 | - | - | TRBV28
CASSPRTSGPTDTQYF | TGTGCCAGCAGCCCTCGGACTAGCGGGCCCACAGATACGCAGTATTTT | TRBJ2-3 | many | TRBD2 | TRBV4-2
CATSSGTNLNTQYF | TGTGCCACCAGCTCCGGGACAAATCTAAATACGCAGTATTTT | TRBJ2-3 | - | - | TRBV24-1
CSASRLAETNEQFF | TGCAGTGCTAGCCGACTAGCGGAGACGAATGAGCAGTTCTTC | TRBJ2-1 | few | TRBD2 | TRBV20-1
CASSLLQGSNEQYF | TGTGCCAGCAGCTTGCTACAGGGGTCCAACGAGCAGTACTTC | TRBJ2-7 | few | TRBD1 | TRBV5-6
CASSPSLHQPQHF | TGTGCCAGCAGCCCAAGTTTGCATCAGCCCCAGCATTTT | TRBJ1-5 | many | - | TRBV12-3/TRBV12-4
CSAGHTNTGELFF | TGCAGCGCCGGGCATACGAACACCGGGGAGCTGTTTTTT | TRBJ2-2 | - | - | TRBV29-1
CASSQEWTSSNEQFF | TGCGCCAGCAGCCAAGAATGGACTAGTTCAAATGAGCAGTTCTTC | TRBJ2-1 | few | TRBD2 | TRBV4-1
CASSLSGIAGYTF | TGTGCCAGCAGTTTATCCGGGATTGCTGGCTACACCTTC | TRBJ1-2 | few | - | TRBV12-3/TRBV12-4
CASSAAGLTSGANVLTF | TGTGCCAGCAGCGCAGCGGGACTAACCTCTGGGGCCAACGTCCTGACTTTC | TRBJ2-6 | - | TRBD2 | TRBV7-9
CASSLRDRVNQPQHF | TGTGCCAGCAGTCTCCGGGACAGGGTCAATCAGCCCCAGCATTTT | TRBJ1-5 | many | TRBD1 | TRBV12-3/TRBV12-4
CAIRQGPWEEQFF | TGTGCCATTAGACAGGGGCCATGGGAGGAGCAGTTCTTC | TRBJ2-1 | - | TRBD1 | TRBV24-1